What follows describes a single T cell receptor beta chain. A read error may explain this, as a much larger clone is one base away. At the DNA level, this CDR3 is encoded by other sequences in the same sample as well. The data are from a study of control samples from healthy donors and cancer patients. Unmatched junction bases numbered 5, after V lost 3 bases and J lost 2 bases. The CDR3 totals 15 residues. Germline CDR1 and CDR2: SGHTS and YDEGEE. Profiled with immunoSEQ multiplex PCR; TCRdb holds only in-frame clones, not every one. The top ten clones hold 38% of a sample with 20,000 or so clones, 75% to 90% of them seen once.

The source of this sequence is a man between 60 and 75 years old with head and neck cancer. The sequenced sample consisted of PBMCs. The rearrangement joins TRBV5-8 to TRBJ1-3; 7 bases match TRBD1. This CDR3 reads CASSSDRVPGNTIYF. The CDR3 region has the DNA TGTGCCAGCAGCTCCGACAGGGTGCCTGGAAACACCATATATTTT.